The sequence of this T cell receptor beta chain was determined in a study of cytomegalovirus exposure and HLA in healthy donors. This clone occurred a few times. Its antigen is not known. Study findings and constraints: The authors reported that TCR beta sequences could predict HLA-A and HLA-B alleles. These predictions were accurate for most subjects in the first cohort. In a later analysis, CMV-associated beta chains were mostly HLA-associated, it appeared. A previous analysis found most TCR beta V segments productive roughly 87% or roughly 30% of the time.

PCR involved 60 Vbeta and 13 Jbeta primers. TCRdb's copy holds only in-frame clones and misses some; the assay was immunoSEQ multiplex PCR. The sample has some 130,000 clones, approximately 80% seen once. Material: PBMCs. This receptor was taken from a man aged 25-45 years in good health and CMV-seronegative.

The CDR3: CASSRPLGATNEKLFF. Here the CDR3 DNA reads TGTGCCAGCAGCCGACCTCTCGGGGCAACTAATGAAAAACTGTTTTTT. This chain joins TRBV14 and TRBJ1-4; D gene uncertain. Germline V gives CDR1 SGHDN, CDR2 FVKESK. Trimming removed 4 bases from V and 0 bases from J, with 12 bases in between. This CDR3 is built from 16 residues.